This passage covers 28 T cell receptor beta chains from one sample sequenced in a study of T-cell memory formation after mild COVID-19. TCRdb reanalysed the 5' RACE reads using MiXCR and keeps one entry per CDR3 protein. The sample includes some 350,000 distinct CDR3 sequences, 10% to 15% of them seen just once. Material for sequencing was PBMCs or a T cell subset sorted from them (not recorded which). Receptor source: a man between 18 and 29 years old who had mild COVID-19 (a few samples of this study predate the infection). Cell type and time point are not known.

This clonotype was seen many times. The chain has TRBV25-1 and TRBJ2-7; tentatively, D is TRBD2 (5 bases). CDR3 length: 14 residues. The germline V and J ends were trimmed by 3 bases and 3 bases, with 12 bases remaining between them. Germline V CDR1 and CDR2: MGHDK, SYGVNS. The CDR3, as DNA: TGTGCCAGCAGTGACTACCATCGGGACTACGAGCAGTACTTC. Its translation is CASSDYHRDYEQYF.

This chain joins TRBV29-1 and TRBJ2-5; maybe TRBD2 (5 bases). The germline V and J ends were trimmed by 5 bases and 2 bases, with 15 bases remaining between them. From germline, CDR1 is SQVTM and CDR2 ANQGSEA. This CDR3 contains 14 residues. CDR3 DNA: TGCAGCGTTTCTATCGGGGAACCGCAAGAGACCCAGTACTTC. Translating it yields CSVSIGEPQETQYF.

This rearrangement joins TRBV7-9 to TRBJ1-1; D is possibly TRBD1 (5 bases). This CDR3 spans 12 amino acids. CDR1 and CDR2 from the germline V gene are SEHNR and FQNEAQ (reference sequence). Trimming took off 0 bases at V and 11 bases at J, with 10 bases between the two ends. The CDR3 protein is CASSLAGDGAFF. The DNA of the CDR3 is TGTGCCAGCAGCTTAGCAGGGGATGGGGCTTTCTTT.

This clonotype has a handful of counts. CDR3 in DNA: TGTGCCAGCAGTGAACCGGGACTGAACACCGGGGAGCTGTTTTTT. This gives the protein CASSEPGLNTGELFF. The gene calls are TRBV6-1 and TRBJ2-2; tentatively, D is TRBD2 (6 bases). The length of the CDR3 is 15 residues. V was shortened by 2 bases and J by 1 base, with 8 bases between the two germline ends. Per the germline V gene, CDR1 is MNHNS and CDR2 is SASEGT.

V usage is TRBV29-1 and J usage is TRBJ1-1; D ambiguous. CDR3 size: 12 residues. CDR1 is SQVTM and CDR2 is ANQGSEA in the germline V gene. The V gene lost 7 bases and the J gene lost 4 bases, with 13 bases spanning the gap. CDR3 in amino acids: CSAGVKRTEAFF. Here the CDR3 DNA reads TGCAGCGCCGGGGTAAAACGCACTGAAGCTTTCTTT.

In its sample, this clonotype was seen many times. The chain recombines TRBV6-2 or TRBV6-3 with TRBJ2-1; D possibly corresponds to TRBD2 (6 bases). Germline assignment: CDR1 MNHEY and CDR2 SVGEGT. Trimming left V 0 bases short and J 2 bases short, with 8 bases between. The CDR3 consists of 15 residues. CDR3 bases: TGTGCCAGCAGTTACTCCGGCGGGGCCTACAATGAGCAGTTCTTC. It yields the protein CASSYSGGAYNEQFF.

This sequence joins TRBV5-1 and TRBJ1-1; D is undetermined. The V end was cut by 7 bases, the J end by 1 base, with 8 bases between. CDR3 length: 12 amino acids. Germline V lookup: CDR1 SGHRS, CDR2 YFSETQ. In DNA, the CDR3 is TGCGCCAGCGCGTATGGGAACACTGAAGCTTTCTTT. It codes for CASAYGNTEAFF.

This clonotype has more than one count but fewer than ten. This chain connects TRBV28 to TRBJ2-7; maybe TRBD1 (6 bases). CDR3 length equals 14 residues. The V end lost 2 bases, the J end lost 4 bases, and 12 bases lay between the germline ends. CDR1 is MDHEN, CDR2 SYDVKM, per germline. The CDR3: CASSLGTQDYEQYV. The CDR3 region has the DNA TGTGCCAGCAGTTTAGGGACACAGGATTACGAGCAGTACGTC.

The chain is built from TRBV20-1 and TRBJ2-1; 9 bases match TRBD2. J was trimmed by 10 bases and V by 5 bases; bases with no gene match: 3. The germline gives CDR1 DFQATT, CDR2 SNEGSKA (reference sequence). The CDR3 is 11 amino acids. The CDR3 is CSAHTSGEQFF. The CDR3 bases are TGCAGTGCTCATACTAGCGGGGAGCAGTTCTTC.

This clonotype turned up a few times. The rearrangement uses TRBV5-6 and TRBJ1-5, with D possibly TRBD1 on 5 matching bases. Deletions cut 1 base from V and 7 bases from J, with 21 bases between. The CDR3 sequence is 17 residues long. Germline-derived CDR1 and CDR2 are SGHDT and YYEEEE. The CDR3 DNA reads TGTGCCAGCAGCTTGCTTGGAGGGGCCAGGCGGGACCAGCCCCAGCATTTT. It encodes CASSLLGGARRDQPQHF.

DNA for the CDR3: TGTGCCAGCAGCAAAGTTTGGGGAAAAAAAAACATTCAGTACTTC. Its translation: CASSKVWGKKNIQYF. The gene calls are TRBV21-1 and TRBJ2-4. TRBV21-1 is listed as a pseudogene. The CDR3 has 15 amino acids.

This chain connects TRBV27 to TRBJ1-4, with 7 bases fitting TRBD1. Germline V gene data show CDR1 as MNHEY and CDR2 as SMNVEV (reference sequence). The CDR3 totals 13 residues. V shed 6 bases and J 10 bases; nucleotides not matched to a gene: 8. Written as DNA, the CDR3 is TGTGCCAGCAGCTCAAAGACAGGGACAAAACTGTTTTTT. Protein sequence: CASSSKTGTKLFF.

The chain combines TRBV4-1 with TRBJ2-3, with 8 bases identical to TRBD1. Germline V gene sequence: CDR1 MGHRA, CDR2 YSYEKL. The junction had 18 bases not matched to a gene; V was cut back by 3 bases and J by 1 base. This CDR3 is built from 20 residues. DNA of the CDR3: TGCGCCAGCAGCCACCCCTGGGCTCGGGACAGGAAGCGTGGCACAGATACGCAGTATTTT. Translating gives CASSHPWARDRKRGTDTQYF.

This clonotype was detected only a few times. This sequence joins TRBV6-5 and TRBJ2-7, with 8 nucleotides matching TRBD1. This CDR3 spans 14 amino acids. Germline V gene data show CDR1 as MNHEY and CDR2 as SVGAGI. V was pared by 2 bases and J by 2 bases, with 2 bases of the junction left unmatched. This chain's CDR3 is CASSYLDRAYEQYF. In DNA, the CDR3 is TGTGCCAGCAGTTACCTGGACAGGGCCTACGAGCAGTACTTC.

The chain joins TRBV7-2 to TRBJ2-5; D is unclear. Per germline, CDR1 SGHTA and CDR2 FQGNSA. Trimming left V 3 bases short and J 4 bases short, with 12 bases between. CDR3 length: 14 amino acids. The CDR3 reads CASSFLGFGETQYF. The CDR3 region has the DNA TGTGCCAGCAGCTTTCTGGGTTTCGGAGAGACCCAGTACTTC.

The chain couples TRBV20-1 to TRBJ2-7; 8 nucleotides align to TRBD2. In germline, CDR1 is DFQATT, CDR2 SNEGSKA (reference sequence). This CDR3 spans 15 amino acids. V lost 6 bases to trimming and J lost 1 base; unmatched junction nucleotides: 11. The CDR3 sequence is CSARDRGGASYEQYF. The DNA of the CDR3 is TGCAGTGCCAGGGACCGGGGGGGCGCGTCCTACGAGCAGTACTTC.

The chain links TRBV29-1 to TRBJ2-5; possible D gene TRBD2, 5 bases. This CDR3 has 13 residues. Trimming stripped 8 bases from V and 5 bases from J, with 18 bases between. Germline CDR1 reads SQVTM; CDR2 reads ANQGSEA. The CDR3, as DNA: TGCAGCTCCAACATACCGGGATGGGAGACCCAGTACTTC. Amino acids: CSSNIPGWETQYF.

The V gene is TRBV5-1, the J gene TRBJ2-7; TRBD2 might be the D (5 bases). The V and J ends lost 3 bases and 5 bases respectively, with 15 bases between them. CDR3 length: 14 residues. The V gene's germline CDR1 is SGHRS and CDR2 YFSETQ. This chain's CDR3 is CASSSMPSNDEQYF. The CDR3 region has the DNA TGCGCCAGCAGCTCCATGCCTAGCAACGACGAGCAGTACTTC.

This clonotype was counted ten times or more. V gene TRBV11-2 combines with J gene TRBJ2-7; TRBD1 is a possible D gene (5 bases). V shed 2 bases and J shed 5 bases, with 7 bases lying between them. The germline gives CDR1 SGHAT, CDR2 FQNNGV. The CDR3 totals 12 residues. CDR3 DNA sequence: TGTGCCAGCAGCTTACAGGGCCACGAGCAGTACTTC. This encodes CASSLQGHEQYF.

As concerns this clonotype: Compared with germline, one end of the junction differs, possibly owing to a read error. CDR3 DNA: TGTGCTAGCAGCCAGTCGACAGGGAATGAGAAACTGTTTTTT. Translated, it gives CASSQSTGNEKLFF. The chain combines TRBV7-7 with TRBJ1-4, with TRBD1 matching 7 bases. The CDR3 covers 14 residues. Germline loops: CDR1 SSHAT, CDR2 FNYEAQ (reference sequence).

This clonotype was recorded a few times. J is TRBJ2-1 and V is TRBV6-2 or TRBV6-3; TRBD2 aligns across 7 bases. The germline V gene encodes CDR1 MNHEY and CDR2 SVGEGT. Losses at the gene ends were 4 bases for V and 13 bases for J; bases not matched to a gene: 4. CDR3 length: 11 amino acids. The chain's CDR3 is CASSLAGPQFF. CDR3 DNA: TGTGCCAGCAGTTTAGCGGGCCCCCAGTTCTTC.

This clonotype has a handful of counts. The CDR3 DNA sequence: TGTGCCACCGGGACTACCTTCGATACGCAGTATTTT. Protein product: CATGTTFDTQYF. The chain combines TRBV6-5 with TRBJ2-3; 7 bases match TRBD2. V gave up 10 bases and J gave up 6 bases; unmatched junction bases: 7. The CDR3 spans 12 residues. Germline V gene sequence: CDR1 MNHEY, CDR2 SVGAGI.

This clonotype was recorded at least ten times. The chain couples TRBV5-1 to TRBJ1-2; 8 nucleotides agree with TRBD1. V shed 4 bases, J shed 0 bases, and the junction held 2 bases outside the gene matches. There are 14 residues in the CDR3. CDR1 and CDR2 from the germline V gene are SGHRS and YFSETQ. In nucleotides, the CDR3 is TGCGCCAGCAGCGGACAGGGCGCTAACTATGGCTACACCTTC. Encoded protein: CASSGQGANYGYTF. The full variable domain, rest sourced from reference TRBV5-1 and TRBJ1-2, is KAGVTQTPRYLIKTRGQQVTLSCSPISGHRSVSWYQQTPGQGLQFLFEYFSETQRNKGNFPGRFSGRQFSNSRSEMNVSTLELGDSALYLCASSGQGANYGYTFGSGTRLTVV.

This clonotype occurred many times. The genes are TRBV6-2 or TRBV6-3 and TRBJ2-7; D is ambiguous. CDR1 is MNHEY, CDR2 SVGEGT, per germline. This CDR3 region has 15 residues. Deletions cut 2 bases from V and 3 bases from J, with 14 bases between. The CDR3 is CASSYSPAAFYEQYF. The CDR3 bases are TGTGCCAGCAGTTACAGTCCGGCGGCCTTCTACGAGCAGTACTTC.

This clonotype was detected only a few times. This chain links TRBV30 with TRBJ2-2; D is undetermined. The germline V and J ends were trimmed by 0 bases and 4 bases, with 3 bases remaining between them. Per the germline V gene, CDR1 is GTSNPN and CDR2 is SVGIG (reference sequence). The CDR3 loop spans 12 amino acids. CDR3: CAWSVSTGELFF. The CDR3 bases are TGTGCCTGGAGTGTTTCCACCGGGGAGCTGTTTTTT.

The V gene is TRBV6-4, the J gene TRBJ2-1, with 13 bases fitting TRBD2. Germline V gene sequence: CDR1 MRHNA, CDR2 SNTAGT. With V trimmed by 4 bases and J by 9 bases, 12 bases remained unmatched. The CDR3 runs 17 residues. The CDR3 is CASSAQPTSGGAIEQFF. The CDR3 coding sequence is TGTGCCAGCAGTGCACAGCCAACTAGCGGGGGGGCGATTGAGCAGTTCTTC.

The rearrangement links TRBV20-1 to TRBJ1-5; D is unresolved. V was cut by 0 bases and J by 4 bases, with 10 bases left in between. CDR1 and CDR2 from the germline V gene are DFQATT and SNEGSKA (reference sequence). This CDR3 is built from 14 residues. CDR3 in amino acids: CSARDPSRNQPQHF. The CDR3 nucleotides read TGCAGTGCTAGAGATCCGAGCAGGAATCAGCCCCAGCATTTT.

This clonotype was observed a few times. The chain employs TRBV7-9 and TRBJ1-1; a possible D gene is TRBD1 (5 bases). Trimming removed 7 bases at V and 6 bases at J, with 21 bases between. CDR1 is SEHNR, CDR2 FQNEAQ, per germline (reference sequence). The CDR3 length is 15 residues. The CDR3 sequence is CASTTDGHPQAEAFF. The CDR3 nucleotides read TGTGCCAGCACCACGGACGGACACCCTCAGGCTGAAGCTTTCTTT.